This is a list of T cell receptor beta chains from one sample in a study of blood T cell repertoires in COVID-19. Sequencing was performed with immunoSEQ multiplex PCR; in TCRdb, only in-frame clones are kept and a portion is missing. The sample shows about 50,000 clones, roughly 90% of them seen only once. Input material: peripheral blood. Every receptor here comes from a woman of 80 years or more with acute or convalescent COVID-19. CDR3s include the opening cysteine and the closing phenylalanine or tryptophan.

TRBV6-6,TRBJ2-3,CASSYSLRRTDTQYF
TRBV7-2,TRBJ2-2,CASSPTGTTNTGELFF
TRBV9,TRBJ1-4,CASGPGHRATNEKLFF
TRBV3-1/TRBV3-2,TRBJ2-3,CASSQGRGAPQYF
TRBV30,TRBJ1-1,CARTQGPSMNTEAFF
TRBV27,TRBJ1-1,CASSFSPRREAFF
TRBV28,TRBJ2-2,CASSSLAGGTGELFF
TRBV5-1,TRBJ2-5,CASSLFITSGVQETQYF
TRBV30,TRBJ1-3,CAWSAQVRNTIYF
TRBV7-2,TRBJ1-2,CASSSDRGQGYTF
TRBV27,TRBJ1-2,CASKERTGGYTF
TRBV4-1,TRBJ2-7,CASSQFAAGVSDSYEQYF
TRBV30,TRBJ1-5,CAWSASLATGHQPQHF
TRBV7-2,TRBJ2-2,CASSFTSSNTGELFF
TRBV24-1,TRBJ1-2,CATSGPQGANGYTF
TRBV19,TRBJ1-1,CASSPKSLPNTEAFF
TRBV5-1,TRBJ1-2,CASSKSTGGSGYTF
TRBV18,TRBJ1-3,CASSPMGSSGNTIYF
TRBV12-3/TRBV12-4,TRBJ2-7,CASTTGFGEQYF
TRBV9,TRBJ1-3,CASSVAPGTGGLGNRGNTIYF
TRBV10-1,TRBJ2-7,CASSESNGGQGIFEQYF
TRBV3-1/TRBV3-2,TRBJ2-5,CASSLHRSQETQYF
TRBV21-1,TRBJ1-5,CYGDRLNSNQPQHF
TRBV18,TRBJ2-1,CASSPPGGEVGEQFF
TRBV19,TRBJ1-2,CASLPDRTAEGYTF
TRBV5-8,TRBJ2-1,CASSLFAGGVYNEQFF
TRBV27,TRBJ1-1,CASSLRSAGEAFF
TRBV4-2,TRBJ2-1,CASSPRDGGLGFVGGPHNEQFF
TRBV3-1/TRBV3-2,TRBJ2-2,CASSHFSGSGTGELFF
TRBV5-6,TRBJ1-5,CATRLQGGGNQPQHF
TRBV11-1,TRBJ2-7,CASSLAGASSYEQYF
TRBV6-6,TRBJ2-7,CASSYSGGPRYEQYF
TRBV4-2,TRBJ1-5,CASSQDQAGARQPQHF
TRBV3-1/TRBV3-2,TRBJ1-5,CASSSGVEANQPQHF
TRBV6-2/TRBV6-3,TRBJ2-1,CASSYRPDRGSYNEQFF
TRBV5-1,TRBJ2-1,CASSGGLAGGNEQFF
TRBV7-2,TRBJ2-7,CASSWTSASYEQYF
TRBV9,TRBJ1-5,CASSGSYSNQPQHF
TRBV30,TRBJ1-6,CAWSVSGDTLHF
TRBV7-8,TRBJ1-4,CASSLDSGGTNEKLFF
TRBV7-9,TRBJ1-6,CASSRGQSKSSYNSPLHF
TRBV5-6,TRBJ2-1,CASSPREHTSYNEQFF
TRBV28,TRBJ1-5,CASSSGQGNQPQHF
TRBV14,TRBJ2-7,CASSRAQGYEQYF
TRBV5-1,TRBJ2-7,CASSLSVTAGGPHEQYF
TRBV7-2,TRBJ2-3,CASSSPTELTDTQYF
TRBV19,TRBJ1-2,CASSIGDRNYGYTF
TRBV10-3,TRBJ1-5,CAISDKDRLNQPQHF